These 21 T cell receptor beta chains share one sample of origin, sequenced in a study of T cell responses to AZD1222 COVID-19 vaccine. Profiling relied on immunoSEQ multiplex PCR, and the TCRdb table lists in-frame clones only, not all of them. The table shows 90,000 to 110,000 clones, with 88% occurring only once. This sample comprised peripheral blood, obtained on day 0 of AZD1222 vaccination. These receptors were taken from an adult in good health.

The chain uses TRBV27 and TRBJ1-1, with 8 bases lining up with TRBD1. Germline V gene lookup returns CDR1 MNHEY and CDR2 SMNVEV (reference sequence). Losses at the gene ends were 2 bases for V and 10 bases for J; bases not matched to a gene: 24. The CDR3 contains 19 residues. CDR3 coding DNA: TGTGCCAGCAGTTTAGTTGGGTCGACAGGGGATAACCCGGGCGTACGAGCTTTCTTT. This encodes CASSLVGSTGDNPGVRAFF.

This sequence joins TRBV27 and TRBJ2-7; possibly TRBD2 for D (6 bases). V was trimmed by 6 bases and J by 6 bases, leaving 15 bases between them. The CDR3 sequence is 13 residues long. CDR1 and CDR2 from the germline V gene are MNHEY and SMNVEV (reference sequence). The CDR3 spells CASSPGGLSEQYF. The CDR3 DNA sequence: TGTGCCAGCAGCCCCGGGGGTCTGAGCGAGCAGTACTTC.

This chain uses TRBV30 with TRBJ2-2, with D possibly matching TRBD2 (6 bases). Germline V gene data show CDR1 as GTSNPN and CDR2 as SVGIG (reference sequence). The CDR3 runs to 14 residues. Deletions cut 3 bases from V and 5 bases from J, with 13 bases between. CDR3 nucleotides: TGTGCCTGGAGGGGGGGTTTTAATACCGGGGAGCTGTTTTTT. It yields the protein CAWRGGFNTGELFF.

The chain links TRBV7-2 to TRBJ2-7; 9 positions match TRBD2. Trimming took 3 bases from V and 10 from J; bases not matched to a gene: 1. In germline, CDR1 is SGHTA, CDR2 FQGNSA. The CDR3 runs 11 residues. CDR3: CASSLLAGQYF. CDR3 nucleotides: TGTGCCAGCAGCTTGCTAGCGGGACAGTACTTC.

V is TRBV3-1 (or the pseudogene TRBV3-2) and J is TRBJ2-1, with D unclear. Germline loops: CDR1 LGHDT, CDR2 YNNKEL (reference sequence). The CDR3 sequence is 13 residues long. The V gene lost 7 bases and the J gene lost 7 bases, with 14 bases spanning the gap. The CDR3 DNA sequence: TGTGCCAGCACCTCAACTATAGAAAATGAGCAGTTCTTC. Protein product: CASTSTIENEQFF.

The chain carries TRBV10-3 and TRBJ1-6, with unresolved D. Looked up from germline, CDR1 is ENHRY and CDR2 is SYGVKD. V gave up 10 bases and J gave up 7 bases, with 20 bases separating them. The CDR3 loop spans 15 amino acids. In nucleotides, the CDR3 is TGTGCCACCAAACCGACCGACACGGAGAATTCACCCCTCCACTTT. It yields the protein CATKPTDTENSPLHF.

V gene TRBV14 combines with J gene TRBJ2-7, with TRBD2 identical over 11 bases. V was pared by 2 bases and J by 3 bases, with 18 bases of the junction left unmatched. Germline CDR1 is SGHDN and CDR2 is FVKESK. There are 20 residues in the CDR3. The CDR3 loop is CASSQNHIAGGPSIYYEQYF. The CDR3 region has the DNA TGTGCCAGCAGCCAAAACCACATAGCGGGAGGGCCCTCTATCTACTACGAGCAGTACTTC.

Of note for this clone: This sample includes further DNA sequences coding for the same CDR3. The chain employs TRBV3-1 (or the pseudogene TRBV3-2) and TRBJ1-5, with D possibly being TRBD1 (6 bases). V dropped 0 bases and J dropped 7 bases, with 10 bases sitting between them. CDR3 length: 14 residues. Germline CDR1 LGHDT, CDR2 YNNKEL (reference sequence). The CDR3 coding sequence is TGTGCCAGCAGCCAAGATGCGGGGGGCCAGCCCCAGCATTTT. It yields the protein CASSQDAGGQPQHF.

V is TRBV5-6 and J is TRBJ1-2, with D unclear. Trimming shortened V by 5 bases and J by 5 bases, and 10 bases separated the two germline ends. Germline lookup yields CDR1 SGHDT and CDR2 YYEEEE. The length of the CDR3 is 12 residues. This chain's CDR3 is CASRGEVYGYTF. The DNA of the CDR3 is TGTGCCAGCAGGGGAGAGGTATATGGCTACACCTTC.

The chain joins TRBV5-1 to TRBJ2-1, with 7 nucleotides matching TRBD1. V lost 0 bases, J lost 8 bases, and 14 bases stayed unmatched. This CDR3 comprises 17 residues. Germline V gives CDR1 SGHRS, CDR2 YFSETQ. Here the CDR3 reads CASSLVTGSQGRDEQFF. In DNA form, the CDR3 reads TGCGCCAGCAGCTTGGTGACAGGGTCACAGGGAAGGGATGAGCAGTTCTTC.

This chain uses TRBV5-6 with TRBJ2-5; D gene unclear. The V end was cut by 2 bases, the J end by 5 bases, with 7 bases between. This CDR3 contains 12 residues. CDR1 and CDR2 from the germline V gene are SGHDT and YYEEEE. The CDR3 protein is CASSFGRETQYF. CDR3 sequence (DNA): TGTGCCAGCAGCTTCGGCCGGGAGACCCAGTACTTC. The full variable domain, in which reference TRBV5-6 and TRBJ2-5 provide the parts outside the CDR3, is DAGVTQSPTHLIKTRGQQVTLRCSPKSGHDTVSWYQQALGQGPQFIFQYYEEEERQRGNFPDRFSGHQFPNYSSELNVNALLLGDSALYLCASSFGRETQYFGPGTRLLVL.

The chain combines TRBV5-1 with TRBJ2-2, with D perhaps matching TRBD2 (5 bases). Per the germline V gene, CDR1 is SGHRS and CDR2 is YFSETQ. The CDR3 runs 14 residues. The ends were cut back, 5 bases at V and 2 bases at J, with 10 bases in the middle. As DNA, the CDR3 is TGCGCCAGCAGATGGACTTATAACACCGGGGAGCTGTTTTTT. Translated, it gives CASRWTYNTGELFF.

In nucleotides, the CDR3 is TGCGCCAGCAGCACTGGACGGAAACTCTCTGGAAACACCATATATTTT. Its translation: CASSTGRKLSGNTIYF. The V gene is TRBV5-1, the J gene TRBJ1-3; D gene ambiguous. V was shortened by 4 bases and J by 0 bases, with 14 bases between the two germline ends. Germline V gives CDR1 SGHRS, CDR2 YFSETQ. The CDR3 sequence is 16 residues long. Complete variable domain (other parts from reference TRBV5-1 and TRBJ1-3): KAGVTQTPRYLIKTRGQQVTLSCSPISGHRSVSWYQQTPGQGLQFLFEYFSETQRNKGNFPGRFSGRQFSNSRSEMNVSTLELGDSALYLCASSTGRKLSGNTIYFGEGSWLTVV.

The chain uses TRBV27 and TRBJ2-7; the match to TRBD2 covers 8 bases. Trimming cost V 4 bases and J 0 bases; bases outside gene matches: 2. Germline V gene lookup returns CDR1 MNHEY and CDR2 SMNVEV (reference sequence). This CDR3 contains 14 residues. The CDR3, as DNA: TGTGCCAGCAGTTCGGGGGGGGTCTCCTACGAGCAGTACTTC. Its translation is CASSSGGVSYEQYF.

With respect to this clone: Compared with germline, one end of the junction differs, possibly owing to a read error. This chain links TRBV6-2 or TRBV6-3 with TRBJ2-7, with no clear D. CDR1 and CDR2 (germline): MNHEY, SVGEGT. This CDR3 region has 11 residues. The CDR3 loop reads CASSYSHEQYF. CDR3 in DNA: TGTGCCAGCAGTTACTCCCACGAGCAGTACTTC.

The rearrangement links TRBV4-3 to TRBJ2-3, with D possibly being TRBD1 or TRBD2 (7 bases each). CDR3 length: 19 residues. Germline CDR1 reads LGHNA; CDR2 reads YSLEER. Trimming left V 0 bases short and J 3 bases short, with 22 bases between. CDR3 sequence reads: CASSQDLVRGGSATDTQYF. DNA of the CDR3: TGCGCCAGCAGCCAAGATCTCGTCAGGGGGGGAAGTGCGACAGATACGCAGTATTTT.

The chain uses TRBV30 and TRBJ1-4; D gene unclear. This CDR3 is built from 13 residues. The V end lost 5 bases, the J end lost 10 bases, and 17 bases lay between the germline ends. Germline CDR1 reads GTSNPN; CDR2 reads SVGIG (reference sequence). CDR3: CAWLPTLRGKLFF. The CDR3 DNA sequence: TGTGCCTGGCTCCCGACACTTCGGGGAAAACTGTTTTTT.

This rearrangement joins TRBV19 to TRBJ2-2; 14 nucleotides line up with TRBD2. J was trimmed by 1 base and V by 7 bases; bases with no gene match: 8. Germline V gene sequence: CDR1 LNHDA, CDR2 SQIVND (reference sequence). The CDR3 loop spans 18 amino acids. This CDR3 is CASKSGLAGARNTGELFF. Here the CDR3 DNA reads TGTGCCAGTAAATCGGGACTAGCGGGAGCCAGGAACACCGGGGAGCTGTTTTTT.

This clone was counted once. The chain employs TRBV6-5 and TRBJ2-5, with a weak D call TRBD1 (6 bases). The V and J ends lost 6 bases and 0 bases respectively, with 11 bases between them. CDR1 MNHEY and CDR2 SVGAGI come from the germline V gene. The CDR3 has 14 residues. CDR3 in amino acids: CASRLTGYQETQYF. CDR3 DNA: TGTGCCAGCAGGCTTACAGGGTACCAAGAGACCCAGTACTTC.

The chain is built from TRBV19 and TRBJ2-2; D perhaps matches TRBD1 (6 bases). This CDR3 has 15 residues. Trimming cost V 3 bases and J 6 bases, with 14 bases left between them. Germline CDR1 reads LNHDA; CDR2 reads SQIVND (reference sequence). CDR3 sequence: CASSIRGRGSGELFF. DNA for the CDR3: TGTGCCAGTAGTATCAGGGGAAGAGGATCCGGGGAGCTGTTTTTT. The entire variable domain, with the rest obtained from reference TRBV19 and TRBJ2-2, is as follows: DGGITQSPKYLFRKEGQNVTLSCEQNLNHDAMYWYRQDPGQGLRLIYYSQIVNDFQKGDIAEGYSVSREKKESFPLTVTSAQKNPTAFYLCASSIRGRGSGELFFGEGSRLTVL.

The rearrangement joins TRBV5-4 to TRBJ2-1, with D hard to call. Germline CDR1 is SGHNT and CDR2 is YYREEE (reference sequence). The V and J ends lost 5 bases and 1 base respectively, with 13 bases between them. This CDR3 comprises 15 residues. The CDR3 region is CASRALRQSYNEQFF. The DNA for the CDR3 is TGTGCCAGCAGAGCCCTGAGGCAGTCCTACAATGAGCAGTTCTTC.